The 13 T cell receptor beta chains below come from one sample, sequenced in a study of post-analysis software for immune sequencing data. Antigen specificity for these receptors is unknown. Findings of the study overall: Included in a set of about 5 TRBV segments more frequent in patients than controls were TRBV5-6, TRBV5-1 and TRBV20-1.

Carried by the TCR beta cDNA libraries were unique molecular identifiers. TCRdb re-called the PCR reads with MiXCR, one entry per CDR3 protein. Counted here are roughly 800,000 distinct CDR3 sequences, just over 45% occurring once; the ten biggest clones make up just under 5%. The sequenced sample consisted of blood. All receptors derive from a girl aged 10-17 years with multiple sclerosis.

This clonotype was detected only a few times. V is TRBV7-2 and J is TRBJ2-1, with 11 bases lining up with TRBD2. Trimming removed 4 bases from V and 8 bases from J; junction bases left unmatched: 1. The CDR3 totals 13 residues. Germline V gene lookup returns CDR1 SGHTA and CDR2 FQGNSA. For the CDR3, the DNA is TGTGCCAGCAGCTCACTAGCGGGAGATGAGCAGTTCTTC. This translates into CASSSLAGDEQFF.

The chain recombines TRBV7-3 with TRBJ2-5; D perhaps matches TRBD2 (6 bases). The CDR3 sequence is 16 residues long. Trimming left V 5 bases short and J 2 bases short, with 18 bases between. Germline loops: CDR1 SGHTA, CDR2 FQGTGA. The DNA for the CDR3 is TGTGCCAGCAGCCATGGCGGCGGGACCTCTCAAGAGACCCAGTACTTC. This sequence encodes CASSHGGGTSQETQYF.

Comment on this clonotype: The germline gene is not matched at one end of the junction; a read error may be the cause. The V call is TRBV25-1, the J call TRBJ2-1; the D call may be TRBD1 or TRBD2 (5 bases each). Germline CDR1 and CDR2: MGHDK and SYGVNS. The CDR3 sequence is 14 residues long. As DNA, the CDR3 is TGTGCCAGCGGTGAGGGGCGTCGTAACAATGAGCAGTTCTTC. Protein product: CASGEGRRNNEQFF.

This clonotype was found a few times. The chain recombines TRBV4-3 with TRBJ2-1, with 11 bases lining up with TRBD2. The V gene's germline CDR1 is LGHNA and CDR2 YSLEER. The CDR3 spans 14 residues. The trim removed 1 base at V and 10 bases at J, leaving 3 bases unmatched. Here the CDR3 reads CASSQARLAGEQFF. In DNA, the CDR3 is TGCGCCAGCAGCCAAGCCAGACTAGCGGGAGAGCAGTTCTTC.

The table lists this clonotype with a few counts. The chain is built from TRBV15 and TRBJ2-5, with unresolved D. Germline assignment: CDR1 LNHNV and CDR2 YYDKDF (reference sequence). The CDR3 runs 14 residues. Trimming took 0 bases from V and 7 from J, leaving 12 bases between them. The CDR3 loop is CATSRDRATGTQYF. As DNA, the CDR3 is TGTGCCACCAGCAGAGATCGGGCCACGGGGACCCAGTACTTC.

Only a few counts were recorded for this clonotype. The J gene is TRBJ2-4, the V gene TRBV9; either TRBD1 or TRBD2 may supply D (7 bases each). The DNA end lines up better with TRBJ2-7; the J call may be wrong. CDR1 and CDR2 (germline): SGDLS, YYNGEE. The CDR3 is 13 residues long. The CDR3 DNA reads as TGTGCCAGCAGCCAAGCAGGGGGGGACGAGCAGTACTTC. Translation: CASSQAGGDEQYF.

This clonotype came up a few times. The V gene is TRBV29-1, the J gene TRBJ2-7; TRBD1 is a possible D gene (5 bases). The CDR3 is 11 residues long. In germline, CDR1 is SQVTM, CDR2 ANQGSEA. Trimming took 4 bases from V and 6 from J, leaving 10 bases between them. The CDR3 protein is CSVGQGSEQYF. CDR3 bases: TGCAGCGTTGGTCAGGGCAGCGAGCAGTACTTC.

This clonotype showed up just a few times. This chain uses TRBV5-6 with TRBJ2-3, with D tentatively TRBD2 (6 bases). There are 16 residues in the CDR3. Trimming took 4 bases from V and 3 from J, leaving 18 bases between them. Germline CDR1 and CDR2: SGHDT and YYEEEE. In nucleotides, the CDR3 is TGTGCCAGCAGCCGACGGGGGAGTGGAAGGACAGATACGCAGTATTTT. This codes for CASSRRGSGRTDTQYF.

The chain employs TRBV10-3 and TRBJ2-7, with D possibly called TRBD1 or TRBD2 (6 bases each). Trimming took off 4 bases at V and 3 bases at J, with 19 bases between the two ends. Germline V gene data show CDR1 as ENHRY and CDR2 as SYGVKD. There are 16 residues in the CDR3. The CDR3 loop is CAISAGTGGNIYEQYF. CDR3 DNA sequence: TGTGCCATCAGTGCGGGGACCGGGGGCAATATCTACGAGCAGTACTTC.

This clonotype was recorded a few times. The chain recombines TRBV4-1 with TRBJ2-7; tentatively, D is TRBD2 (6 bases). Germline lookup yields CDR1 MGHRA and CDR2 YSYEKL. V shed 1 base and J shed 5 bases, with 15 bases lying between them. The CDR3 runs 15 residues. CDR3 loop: CASSQGAGGVNEQYF. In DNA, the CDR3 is TGCGCCAGCAGCCAAGGGGCAGGCGGGGTAAACGAGCAGTACTTC.

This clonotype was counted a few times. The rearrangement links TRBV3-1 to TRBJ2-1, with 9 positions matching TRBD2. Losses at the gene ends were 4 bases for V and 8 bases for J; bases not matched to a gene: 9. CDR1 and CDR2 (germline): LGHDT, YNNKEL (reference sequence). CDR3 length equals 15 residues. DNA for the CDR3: TGTGCCAGCAGCCCTGCAGCGGGAGGATGGGATGAGCAGTTCTTC. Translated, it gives CASSPAAGGWDEQFF.

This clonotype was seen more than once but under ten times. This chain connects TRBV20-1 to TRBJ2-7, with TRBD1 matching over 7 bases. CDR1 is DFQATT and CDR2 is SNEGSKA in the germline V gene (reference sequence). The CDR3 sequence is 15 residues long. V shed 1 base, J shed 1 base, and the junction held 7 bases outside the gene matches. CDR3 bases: TGCAGTGCTAGAGCAGGGGGAACCTTATCCTACGAGCAGTACTTC. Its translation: CSARAGGTLSYEQYF.

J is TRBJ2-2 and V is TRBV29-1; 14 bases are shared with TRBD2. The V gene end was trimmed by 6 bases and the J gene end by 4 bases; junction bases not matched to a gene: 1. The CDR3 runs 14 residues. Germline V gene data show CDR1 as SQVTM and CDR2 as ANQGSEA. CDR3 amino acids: CSVGLAGVTGELFF. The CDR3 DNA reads TGCAGCGTGGGACTAGCGGGAGTCACCGGGGAGCTGTTTTTT.